The clone carrying this T cell receptor (beta chain) was observed a few times. Its specificity is not known. Gene names denote mouse genes. The read halts 4 residues ahead of the CDR3 end, with the missing end drawn from the germline J gene. In each case, RNA was isolated and then reverse transcribed into cDNA as the sequencing template. TCRdb keeps only in-frame clones here, not all; method: immunoSEQ multiplex PCR. The sample has some 120,000 clones, none seen only once. This specimen comes from a study of CD8+ T cells in alopecia areata. On the study more broadly: Skin from roughly 6-12-month-old C3H/HeJ graft donors with spontaneous alopecia went to approximately 6-10-week-old female C3H/HeJ mice.

General study results and limits: Alopecia totalis/universalis scalp especially showed more expanded CD8+ clones than normal scalp. Resident alphabeta T-cell populations of normal skin are likewise subject to sequencing in scalp samples.

Germline lookup yields CDR1 LGHNA and CDR2 YNLKQL (reference sequence). Trimming removed 5 bases from V and 1 base from J; junction bases left unmatched: 4. The CDR3 contains 14 residues. The TCR originated in a C3H/HeJ mouse with alopecia areata. The strain's MHC haplotype is H2-k. Sequencing was performed on lesional skin. The chain combines TRBV5 with TRBJ1-1; 7 nucleotides line up with TRBD1. The part of the CDR3 DNA that was read is TGTGCCAGCAGCTCTCGGGACAGAAACACA. This sequence encodes CASSSRDRNT. The full CDR3 reads CASSSRDRNTEVFF.